These 22 T cell receptor beta chains share one sample of origin, sequenced in a study of cytomegalovirus exposure and HLA in healthy donors. The PCR was carried out with 60 Vbeta primers and 13 Jbeta primers. Sequencing was performed with immunoSEQ multiplex PCR; in TCRdb, only in-frame clones are kept and a portion is missing. The data show just under 45,000 clones, with roughly half seen just once and 6% held by the top ten. The sequencing sample was made of PBMCs. The origin of the receptors is a man between 60 and 70 years old in good health and CMV-seronegative.

This clone has only a few counts. The chain employs TRBV6-1 and TRBJ1-3; D is possibly TRBD1 (5 bases). This CDR3 has 12 residues. In germline, CDR1 is MNHNS, CDR2 SASEGT. V was shortened by 0 bases and J by 8 bases, with 5 bases between the two germline ends. CDR3 amino acids: CASSEAGDTIYF. The CDR3 region has the DNA TGTGCCAGCAGTGAAGCAGGGGACACCATATATTTT.

J is TRBJ2-4 and V is TRBV19; D gene ambiguous. In germline, CDR1 is LNHDA, CDR2 SQIVND (reference sequence). Trimming cost V 2 bases and J 8 bases, with 10 bases left between them. The CDR3 length is 13 residues. The CDR3 coding sequence is TGTGCCAGTAGTATACGGTACCAGGACATTCAGTACTTC. This gives the protein CASSIRYQDIQYF.

This chain connects TRBV7-9 to TRBJ2-7, with D possibly being TRBD2 (5 bases). V lost 5 bases and J 6 bases, leaving 14 bases between the germline ends. The V gene's germline CDR1 is SEHNR and CDR2 FQNEAQ (reference sequence). This CDR3 spans 13 amino acids. CDR3 residues: CASSQLLGSEQYF. The CDR3 coding sequence is TGTGCCAGCAGCCAGCTCTTGGGGAGCGAGCAGTACTTC.

The CDR3 sequence is CSVQPYRGLNEQYF. The CDR3 DNA sequence: TGCAGCGTTCAACCTTACAGGGGGCTCAACGAGCAGTACTTC. The chain employs TRBV29-1 and TRBJ2-7; 9 bases map to TRBD1. Per germline, CDR1 SQVTM and CDR2 ANQGSEA. This CDR3 has 14 amino acids. With 5 bases clipped from V and 5 bases from J, the junction kept 10 bases outside the gene matches.

The rearrangement links TRBV14 to TRBJ2-1; D gene uncertain. Germline CDR1 reads SGHDN; CDR2 reads FVKESK. The CDR3 is 13 amino acids. Trimming left V 2 bases short and J 10 bases short, with 12 bases between. The CDR3, as DNA: TGTGCCAGCAGCCAACTGATTTCAGGAGAGCAGTTCTTC. This codes for CASSQLISGEQFF.

V usage is TRBV19 and J usage is TRBJ2-6; D possibly corresponds to TRBD2 (5 bases). Germline V gene sequence: CDR1 LNHDA, CDR2 SQIVND (reference sequence). The CDR3 sequence is 13 residues long. V was trimmed by 7 bases and J by 3 bases, leaving 7 bases between them. CDR3 DNA: TGTGCCAGTAAAGAGGGTGGGGCCAACGTCCTGACTTTC. It translates to CASKEGGANVLTF.

The J gene is TRBJ1-2, the V gene TRBV5-6, with TRBD1 matching over 9 bases. The CDR3 totals 16 residues. Trimming at V came to 0 bases and at J to 4 bases, leaving 7 bases not matched to a gene. Per germline, CDR1 SGHDT and CDR2 YYEEEE. The CDR3 DNA follows: TGTGCCAGCAGCTTGGCCTGGCGACAGGGGGGCTATGGCTACACCTTC. Protein: CASSLAWRQGGYGYTF.

By sample share, this clone is medium-sized. J is TRBJ2-1 and V is TRBV4-1; 8 bases align to TRBD2. Germline V gives CDR1 MGHRA, CDR2 YSYEKL. The CDR3 has 18 residues. V shed 3 bases and J 3 bases; nucleotides not matched to a gene: 13. The CDR3 sequence is CASSHTNLGLANYNEQFF. CDR3 coding DNA: TGCGCCAGCAGCCACACAAACCTTGGACTAGCTAACTACAATGAGCAGTTCTTC.

This clone was counted between two and nine times. The rearrangement uses TRBV25-1 and TRBJ1-1; a possible D gene is TRBD1 (6 bases). Germline loops: CDR1 MGHDK, CDR2 SYGVNS. The length of the CDR3 is 15 residues. Trimming stripped 1 base from V and 2 bases from J, with 11 bases between. CDR3 in amino acids: CASSELGGSNTEAFF. The CDR3 bases are TGTGCCAGCAGTGAATTAGGGGGATCAAACACTGAAGCTTTCTTT.

The chain employs TRBV6-5 and TRBJ2-7, with 9 nucleotides matching TRBD1. Germline trimming cut 5 bases from V and 1 base from J; bases unmatched to any gene: 6. The CDR3 spans 15 residues. CDR1 and CDR2 (germline): MNHEY, SVGAGI. CDR3 residues: CASSAHRGRSYEQYF. The CDR3 DNA is TGTGCCAGCAGTGCCCACAGGGGGCGGTCCTACGAGCAGTACTTC.

This clone has only a few counts. The chain combines TRBV7-9 with TRBJ2-1, with D perhaps TRBD2 (5 bases). Germline CDR1 is SEHNR and CDR2 is FQNEAQ (reference sequence). This CDR3 is 16 amino acids long. The ends were cut back, 5 bases at V and 7 bases at J, with 21 bases in the middle. CDR3 DNA: TGTGCCAGCAGCCCGAGGGTTGGGGTTGGTTGGAATGAGCAGTTCTTC. Encoded protein: CASSPRVGVGWNEQFF.

This chain connects TRBV19 to TRBJ2-7; the match to TRBD2 covers 10 bases. The CDR3 extends over 14 amino acids. Germline trimming cut 6 bases from V and 6 bases from J; bases unmatched to any gene: 8. Germline V gives CDR1 LNHDA, CDR2 SQIVND (reference sequence). The CDR3 protein is CASSLAGAAGEQYF. The CDR3 coding sequence is TGTGCCAGTAGCCTAGCGGGAGCGGCCGGCGAGCAGTACTTC.

This rearrangement joins TRBV7-2 to TRBJ1-5, with D perhaps TRBD1 (6 bases). Trimming shortened V by 1 base and J by 9 bases, and 16 bases separated the two germline ends. This CDR3 is built from 15 residues. The germline CDR1 and CDR2 sequences are SGHTA and FQGNSA. Here the CDR3 reads CASSLGDNILGPQHF. The CDR3 nucleotides read TGTGCCAGCAGCTTAGGGGACAACATTCTAGGGCCCCAGCATTTT.

The rearrangement links TRBV6-4 to TRBJ2-1, with a weak D call TRBD2 (6 bases). V was clipped by 0 bases and J by 8 bases, with 11 bases between them. Germline CDR1 reads MRHNA; CDR2 reads SNTAGT. The CDR3 is made up of 14 amino acids. The CDR3 spells CASSDSGEEDEQFF. CDR3 DNA: TGTGCCAGCAGTGACTCAGGGGAGGAGGATGAGCAGTTCTTC.

V usage is TRBV7-2 and J usage is TRBJ1-3, with a possible D match to TRBD1 (5 bases). The V gene's germline CDR1 is SGHTA and CDR2 FQGNSA. Trimming took 2 bases from V and 0 from J, leaving 14 bases between them. The CDR3 covers 17 residues. The CDR3 is CASSLTATANSGNTIYF. CDR3 nucleotide sequence: TGTGCCAGCAGCTTAACCGCGACAGCCAACTCTGGAAACACCATATATTTT.

CDR3: CASSRPRGEQYF. The CDR3 nucleotides are TGTGCCAGCAGCCGACCGCGGGGAGAGCAGTACTTC. The rearrangement uses TRBV6-6 and TRBJ2-7; possibly TRBD2 for D (6 bases). The CDR3 runs 12 residues. Trimming removed 6 bases at V and 7 bases at J, with 13 bases between. Germline V lookup: CDR1 MNHNY, CDR2 SVGAGI (reference sequence).

The gene calls are TRBV6-1 and TRBJ2-7; 7 nucleotides agree with TRBD1. This CDR3 is 13 amino acids long. V was clipped by 7 bases and J by 2 bases; unmatched bases: 5. The germline V gene has CDR1 MNHNS and CDR2 SASEGT. The CDR3 reads CASTLQGTYEQYF. As DNA, the CDR3 is TGTGCCAGCACCCTACAGGGGACCTACGAGCAGTACTTC.

The chain links TRBV7-2 to TRBJ1-3; 7 bases fit TRBD1. Germline CDR1 reads SGHTA; CDR2 reads FQGNSA. The CDR3 is 15 residues long. Unmatched junction bases numbered 3, after V lost 0 bases and J lost 4 bases. CDR3 sequence reads: CASSLADRTGNTIYF. The CDR3 DNA reads TGTGCCAGCAGCTTAGCGGACAGGACGGGAAACACCATATATTTT.

The chain carries TRBV7-9 and TRBJ1-1, with 8 bases lining up with TRBD1. Germline assignment: CDR1 SEHNR and CDR2 FQNEAQ (reference sequence). The CDR3 is made up of 13 amino acids. The CDR3 sequence: CTLGGTGNTEAFF. Here the CDR3 DNA reads TGTACCTTGGGGGGGACAGGGAACACTGAAGCTTTCTTT.

The chain is built from TRBV2 and TRBJ1-4; D is undetermined. Germline V CDR1 and CDR2: SNHLY, FYNNEI. CDR3 length: 11 amino acids. V was pared by 8 bases and J by 8 bases, with 9 bases between. The CDR3 DNA follows: TGTGCCAGCGAGAGAGGAGAAAAACTGTTTTTT. Its protein is CASERGEKLFF. Using reference TRBV2 and TRBJ1-4 for the parts outside the CDR3, the full variable domain is EPEVTQTPSHQVTQMGQEVILRCVPISNHLYFYWYRQILGQKVEFLVSFYNNEISEKSEIFDDQFSVERPDGSNFTLKIRSTKLEDSAMYFCASERGEKLFFGSGTQLSVL.

The V and J genes are TRBV5-8 and TRBJ1-5; the match to TRBD1 covers 7 bases. The CDR3 has 16 residues. Germline assignment: CDR1 SGHTS and CDR2 YDEGEE. Losses at the gene ends were 3 bases for V and 7 bases for J; bases not matched to a gene: 13. CDR3 region: CASSSTGDGVLQPQHF. CDR3 bases: TGTGCCAGCAGCTCTACAGGGGATGGGGTCCTACAGCCCCAGCATTTT.

This rearrangement joins TRBV2 to TRBJ1-2; the match to TRBD1 covers 9 bases. In germline, CDR1 is SNHLY, CDR2 FYNNEI. V lost 1 base to trimming and J lost 2 bases; unmatched junction nucleotides: 2. The CDR3 is made up of 15 amino acids. This CDR3 is CASSEGQGGNYGYTF. CDR3 bases: TGTGCCAGCAGTGAAGGACAGGGGGGGAACTATGGCTACACCTTC.